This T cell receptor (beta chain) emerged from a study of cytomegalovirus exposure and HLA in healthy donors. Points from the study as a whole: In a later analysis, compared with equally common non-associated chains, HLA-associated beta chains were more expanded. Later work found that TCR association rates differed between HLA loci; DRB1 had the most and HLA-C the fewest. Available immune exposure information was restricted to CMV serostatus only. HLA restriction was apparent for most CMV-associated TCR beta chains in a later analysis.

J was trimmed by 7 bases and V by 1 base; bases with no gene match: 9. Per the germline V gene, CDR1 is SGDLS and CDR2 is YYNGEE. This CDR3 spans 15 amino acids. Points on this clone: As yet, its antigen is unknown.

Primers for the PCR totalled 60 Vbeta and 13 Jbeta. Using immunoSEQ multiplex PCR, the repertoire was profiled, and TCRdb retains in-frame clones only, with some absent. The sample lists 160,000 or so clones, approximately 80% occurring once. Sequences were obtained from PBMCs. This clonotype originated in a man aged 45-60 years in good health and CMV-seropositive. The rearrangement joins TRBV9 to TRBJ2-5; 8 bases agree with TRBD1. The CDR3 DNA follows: TGTGCCAGCAGCGTATTGGACAGGGTGCCAGGGACCCAGTACTTC. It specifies CASSVLDRVPGTQYF.